A single sample gave rise to the 20 T cell receptor beta chains below, sequenced in a study of response to subunit inactivated influenza vaccine. TCRdb ran MiXCR on the RT-PCR reads and lists one entry per CDR3 protein. Here the sample spans a few hundred thousand distinct CDR3 sequences, around 7.7% being singletons. This sample comprised PBMCs from blood, obtained around 25 months after vaccination. These receptors came from a man aged 50 to 69 who received an inactivated influenza vaccine.

The V gene is TRBV20-1, the J gene TRBJ2-7, with D maybe TRBD1 (6 bases). The CDR3 extends over 15 amino acids. With 4 bases removed from V and 0 bases from J, the gap between germline ends came to 16 bases. From germline, CDR1 is DFQATT and CDR2 SNEGSKA (reference sequence). CDR3 DNA: TGCAGTGCTACCAACCAGGGGCTTAGCTCCTACGAGCAGTACTTC. Translation: CSATNQGLSSYEQYF.

This clonotype has a handful of counts. This rearrangement joins TRBV6-5 to TRBJ2-1, with a tentative D call TRBD1 (6 bases). V was clipped by 0 bases and J by 7 bases, with 13 bases between them. Germline CDR1 is MNHEY and CDR2 is SVGAGI. This CDR3 has 15 residues. The CDR3, as DNA: TGTGCCAGCAGTTACTCGAATTGGACAGTTAATGAGCAGTTCTTC. Protein sequence: CASSYSNWTVNEQFF.

V is TRBV5-1 and J is TRBJ2-7; 8 bases fit TRBD2. The CDR3 has 13 residues. The germline gives CDR1 SGHRS, CDR2 YFSETQ. V lost 4 bases, J lost 6 bases, and 6 bases stayed unmatched. CDR3 loop: CASSAGTSGEQYF. The CDR3 DNA sequence: TGCGCCAGCAGCGCCGGGACTAGTGGCGAGCAGTACTTC.

This clonotype occurred a few times. The chain couples TRBV28 to TRBJ2-7; 7 nucleotides agree with TRBD2. V trimming: 3 bases; J trimming: 0 bases; junction bases outside the gene matches: 17. The CDR3 totals 19 residues. Germline assignment: CDR1 MDHEN and CDR2 SYDVKM. The CDR3 loop is CASSFILGGGLSSSYEQYF. The CDR3 DNA reads TGTGCCAGCAGTTTTATTCTTGGGGGGGGTCTTTCGAGCTCCTACGAGCAGTACTTC. The full variable domain, in which reference TRBV28 and TRBJ2-7 provide the parts outside the CDR3, is DVKVTQSSRYLVKRTGEKVFLECVQDMDHENMFWYRQDPGLGLRLIYFSYDVKMKEKGDIPEGYSVSREKKERFSLILESASTNQTSMYLCASSFILGGGLSSSYEQYFGPGTRLTVT.

Many counts were recorded for this clonotype. V gene TRBV6-5 combines with J gene TRBJ2-5; 10 nucleotides agree with TRBD1. The CDR3 extends over 16 amino acids. V gave up 2 bases and J gave up 3 bases; unmatched junction bases: 6. From germline, CDR1 is MNHEY and CDR2 SVGAGI. CDR3 sequence reads: CASSYRTGTGEETQYF. The DNA of the CDR3 is TGTGCCAGCAGTTACAGAACCGGGACAGGGGAAGAGACCCAGTACTTC.

The chain employs TRBV5-8 and TRBJ2-2, with TRBD1 matching over 9 bases. Per the germline V gene, CDR1 is SGHTS and CDR2 is YDEGEE. The CDR3 covers 16 residues. V lost 4 bases, J lost 4 bases, and 8 bases stayed unmatched. The CDR3 DNA sequence: TGTGCCAGCAGCCCCGGGACAGGGATGGGCACCGGGGAGCTGTTTTTT. This codes for CASSPGTGMGTGELFF.

This sequence joins TRBV12-3 or TRBV12-4 and TRBJ2-3; 7 bases fit TRBD2. J gave up 1 base and V 6 bases, and 7 bases lay outside the gene matches. This CDR3 is 15 amino acids long. In DNA, the CDR3 is TGTGCCAGCAGCCCCAGCGGGATCCGCACAGATACGCAGTATTTT. This encodes CASSPSGIRTDTQYF.

V and J are TRBV12-3 or TRBV12-4 and TRBJ2-3; D is uncertain. With 5 bases removed from V and 10 bases from J, the gap between germline ends came to 16 bases. CDR3 length equals 13 residues. The CDR3 here is CASSPREASAQYF. The DNA of the CDR3 is TGTGCCAGCAGTCCCCGTGAGGCCTCTGCGCAGTATTTT.

The CDR3 region has the DNA TGTGCCAGCAGCTTAGACGGCGGGGGGGCTCGGGATGAGCAGTTCTTC. Its translation: CASSLDGGGARDEQFF. J is TRBJ2-1 and V is TRBV11-3; 9 positions agree with TRBD2. This CDR3 is built from 16 residues. Germline CDR1 reads SGHNT; CDR2 reads YENEEA. The V and J ends lost 0 bases and 8 bases, in that order; junction bases with no gene match: 8.

This clonotype was observed a few times. This chain uses TRBV4-2 with TRBJ1-1; TRBD1 is a possible D gene (5 bases). V was shortened by 1 base and J by 2 bases, with 8 bases between the two germline ends. This CDR3 has 14 residues. From germline, CDR1 is LGHNA and CDR2 YNFKEQ. DNA of the CDR3: TGTGCCAGCAGCCAAGGGGGCGATAACACTGAAGCTTTCTTT. Residues: CASSQGGDNTEAFF.

This clonotype was counted between two and nine times. The J gene is TRBJ1-4, the V gene TRBV7-9; no definite D call. Trimming shortened V by 0 bases and J by 4 bases, and 6 bases separated the two germline ends. The CDR3 has 14 amino acids. Germline-derived CDR1 and CDR2 are SEHNR and FQNEAQ (reference sequence). The CDR3 loop is CASSLAQNNEKLFF. The CDR3 DNA follows: TGTGCCAGCAGCTTAGCACAGAATAATGAAAAACTGTTTTTT.

This clonotype was detected only a few times. The rearrangement joins TRBV20-1 to TRBJ2-1; TRBD2 matches 15 bases. V shed 0 bases and J 5 bases; nucleotides not matched to a gene: 17. The CDR3 has 21 residues. The germline V gene has CDR1 DFQATT and CDR2 SNEGSKA (reference sequence). CDR3 amino acids: CSARDASMKGWTSGRDNEQFF. In DNA, the CDR3 is TGCAGTGCTAGAGATGCCAGCATGAAAGGGTGGACTAGCGGGAGGGACAATGAGCAGTTCTTC.

This chain's CDR3 is CASSFLSGGRGDTQYF. The DNA of the CDR3 is TGTGCCAGCAGCTTCCTCAGTGGCGGGAGGGGAGATACGCAGTATTTT. The chain recombines TRBV7-2 with TRBJ2-3, with 9 nucleotides matching TRBD2. Germline CDR1 is SGHTA and CDR2 is FQGNSA. The CDR3 runs to 16 residues. The trim removed 3 bases at V and 5 bases at J, leaving 9 bases unmatched.

This clonotype was seen ten or more times. CDR3 sequence (DNA): TGTGCCAGTAGTATAGAAGGGGGCCTAGCGGGACTTTACAATGAGCAGTTCTTC. Its protein product is CASSIEGGLAGLYNEQFF. The chain combines TRBV19 with TRBJ2-1, with TRBD2 matching 9 bases. The CDR3 is 18 amino acids. Trimming at V came to 0 bases and at J to 4 bases, leaving 10 bases not matched to a gene. Per germline, CDR1 LNHDA and CDR2 SQIVND (reference sequence).

This clonotype has only a few counts. This chain connects TRBV28 to TRBJ2-3; 15 nucleotides match TRBD2. CDR3 length equals 16 residues. Germline V gene data show CDR1 as MDHEN and CDR2 as SYDVKM. Unmatched junction bases numbered 5, after V lost 5 bases and J lost 5 bases. CDR3 amino acids: CASSTGTSGRIDTQYF. CDR3 nucleotides: TGTGCCAGCAGTACCGGGACTAGCGGGAGGATAGATACGCAGTATTTT.

The CDR3 coding sequence is TGTGCCAGCAGCTTAGGGTGGGAGACGACCCTCTATGGCTACACCTTC. Its translation is CASSLGWETTLYGYTF. This chain joins TRBV7-9 and TRBJ1-2, with D unresolved. V was trimmed by 1 base and J by 4 bases, leaving 16 bases between them. Germline V gene data show CDR1 as SEHNR and CDR2 as FQNEAQ (reference sequence). This CDR3 comprises 16 residues.

The rearrangement links TRBV11-3 to TRBJ2-7; 7 bases map to TRBD1. CDR1 and CDR2 from the germline V gene are SGHNT and YENEEA. Losses at the gene ends were 5 bases for V and 4 bases for J; bases not matched to a gene: 8. CDR3 length equals 14 residues. The CDR3 DNA follows: TGTGCCAGCAGCCCGGACAGGTGGGCGTACGAGCAGTACTTC. This encodes CASSPDRWAYEQYF.

This chain joins TRBV2 and TRBJ2-2, with D unclear. V was shortened by 4 bases and J by 2 bases, with 8 bases between the two germline ends. The CDR3 has 14 residues. From germline, CDR1 is SNHLY and CDR2 FYNNEI. The CDR3 spells CASSGEENTGELFF. The CDR3 coding sequence is TGTGCCAGCAGTGGGGAAGAAAACACCGGGGAGCTGTTTTTT.

The sample holds many counts of this clonotype. V usage is TRBV19 and J usage is TRBJ2-2; D not certain. Trimming left V 3 bases short and J 6 bases short, with 8 bases between. CDR3 length: 13 amino acids. In germline, CDR1 is LNHDA, CDR2 SQIVND (reference sequence). The CDR3: CASSIPVAGELFF. The CDR3 nucleotides read TGTGCCAGTAGTATCCCCGTTGCCGGGGAGCTGTTTTTT.

This clonotype has a handful of counts. The rearrangement joins TRBV3-1 to TRBJ2-2; tentatively, D is TRBD1 or TRBD2 (6 bases each). The CDR3 is 14 amino acids. V gave up 1 base and J gave up 6 bases, with 9 bases separating them. The germline V gene has CDR1 LGHDT and CDR2 YNNKEL (reference sequence). The CDR3 nucleotides are TGTGCCAGCAGCCAAGTAGGGGGGTCCGGGGAGCTGTTTTTT. It specifies CASSQVGGSGELFF. Full variable domain (outside the CDR3, taken from reference TRBV3-1 and TRBJ2-2): DTAVSQTPKYLVTQMGNDKSIKCEQNLGHDTMYWYKQDSKKFLKIMFSYNNKELIINETVPNRFSPKSPDKAHLNLHINSLELGDSAVYFCASSQVGGSGELFFGEGSRLTVL.